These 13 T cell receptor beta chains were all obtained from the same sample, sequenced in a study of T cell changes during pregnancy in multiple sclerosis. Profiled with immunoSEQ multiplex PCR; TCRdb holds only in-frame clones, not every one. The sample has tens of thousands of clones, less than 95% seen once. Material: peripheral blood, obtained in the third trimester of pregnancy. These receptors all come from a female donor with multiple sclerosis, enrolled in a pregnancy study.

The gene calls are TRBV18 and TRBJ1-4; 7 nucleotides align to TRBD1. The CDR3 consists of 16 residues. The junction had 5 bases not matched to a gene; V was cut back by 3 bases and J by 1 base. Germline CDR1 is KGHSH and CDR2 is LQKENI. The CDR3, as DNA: TGTGCCAGCTCACCGTACAGGGGAGGAACTAATGAAAAACTGTTTTTT. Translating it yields CASSPYRGGTNEKLFF.

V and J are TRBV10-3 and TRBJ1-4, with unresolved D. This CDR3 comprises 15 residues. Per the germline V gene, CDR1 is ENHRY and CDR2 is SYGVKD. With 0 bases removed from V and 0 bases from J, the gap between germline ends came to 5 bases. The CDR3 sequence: CAISESGATNEKLFF. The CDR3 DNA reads TGTGCCATCAGTGAGTCCGGGGCAACTAATGAAAAACTGTTTTTT.

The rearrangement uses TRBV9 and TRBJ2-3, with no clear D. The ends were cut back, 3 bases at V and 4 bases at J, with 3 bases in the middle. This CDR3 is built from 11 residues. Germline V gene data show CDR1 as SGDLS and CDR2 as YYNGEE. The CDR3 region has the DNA TGTGCCAGCAGCGCGTCAGATACGCAGTATTTT. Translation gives CASSASDTQYF. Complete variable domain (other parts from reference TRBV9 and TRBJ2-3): DSGVTQTPKHLITATGQRVTLRCSPRSGDLSVYWYQQSLDQGLQFLIQYYNGEERAKGNILERFSAQQFPDLHSELNLSSLELGDSALYFCASSASDTQYFGPGTRLTVL.

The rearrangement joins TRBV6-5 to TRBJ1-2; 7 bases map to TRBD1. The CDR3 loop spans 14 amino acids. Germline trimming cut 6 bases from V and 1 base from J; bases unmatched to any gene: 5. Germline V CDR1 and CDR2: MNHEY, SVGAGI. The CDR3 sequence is CASRMTGINYGYTF. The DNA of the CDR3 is TGTGCCAGCAGAATGACAGGGATTAACTATGGCTACACCTTC.

The chain's CDR3 is CASSLIQGAGEQYF. The CDR3, as DNA: TGCGCCAGCAGCTTGATACAGGGGGCTGGCGAGCAGTACTTC. The chain is built from TRBV5-1 and TRBJ2-7, with 9 nucleotides matching TRBD1. Germline loops: CDR1 SGHRS, CDR2 YFSETQ. The V gene end was trimmed by 1 base and the J gene end by 6 bases; junction bases not matched to a gene: 5. The CDR3 totals 14 residues.

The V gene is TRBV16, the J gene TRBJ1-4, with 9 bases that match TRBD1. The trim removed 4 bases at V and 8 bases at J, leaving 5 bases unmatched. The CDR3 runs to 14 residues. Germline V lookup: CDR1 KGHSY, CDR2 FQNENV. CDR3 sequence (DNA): TGTGCCAGCAGCCCAGGACAGGGGCACGAAAAACTGTTTTTT. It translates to CASSPGQGHEKLFF.

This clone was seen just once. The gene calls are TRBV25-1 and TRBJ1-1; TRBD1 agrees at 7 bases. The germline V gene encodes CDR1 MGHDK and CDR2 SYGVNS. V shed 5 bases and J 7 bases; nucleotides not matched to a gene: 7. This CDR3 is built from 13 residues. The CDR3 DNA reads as TGTGCCAGCAGTCCCACAGGGGTAAGTGAAGCTTTCTTT. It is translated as CASSPTGVSEAFF.

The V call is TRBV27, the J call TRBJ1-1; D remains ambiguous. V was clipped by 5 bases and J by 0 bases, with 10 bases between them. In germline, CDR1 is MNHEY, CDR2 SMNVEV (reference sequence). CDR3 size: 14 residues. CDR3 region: CASSPGVLNTEAFF. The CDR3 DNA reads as TGTGCCAGCAGTCCCGGGGTATTGAACACTGAAGCTTTCTTT.

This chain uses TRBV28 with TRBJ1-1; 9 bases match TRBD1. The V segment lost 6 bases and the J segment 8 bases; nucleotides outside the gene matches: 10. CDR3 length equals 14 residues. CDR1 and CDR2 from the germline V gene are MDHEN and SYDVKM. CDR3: CASSRDRVLGEAFF. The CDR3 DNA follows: TGTGCCAGCAGCCGGGACAGGGTTCTCGGGGAAGCTTTCTTT.

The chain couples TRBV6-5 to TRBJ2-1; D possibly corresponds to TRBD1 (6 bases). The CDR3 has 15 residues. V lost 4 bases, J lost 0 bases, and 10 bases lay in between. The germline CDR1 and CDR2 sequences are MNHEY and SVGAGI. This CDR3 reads CASSSGQGSYNEQFF. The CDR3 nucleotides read TGTGCCAGCAGTTCGGGACAAGGCTCCTACAATGAGCAGTTCTTC.

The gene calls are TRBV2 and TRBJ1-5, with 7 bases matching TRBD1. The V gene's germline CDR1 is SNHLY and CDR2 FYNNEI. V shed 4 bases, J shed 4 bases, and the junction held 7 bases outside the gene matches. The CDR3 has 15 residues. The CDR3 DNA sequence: TGTGCCAGCAGTGGCGGCAGGGGGAAAAATCAGCCCCAGCATTTT. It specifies CASSGGRGKNQPQHF.

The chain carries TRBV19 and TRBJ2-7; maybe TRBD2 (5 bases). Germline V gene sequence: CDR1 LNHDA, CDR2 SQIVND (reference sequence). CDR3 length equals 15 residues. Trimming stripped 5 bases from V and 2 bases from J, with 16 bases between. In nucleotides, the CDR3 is TGTGCCAGTAGTCCGGGGATGGAGGACCCCTACGAGCAGTACTTC. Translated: CASSPGMEDPYEQYF.

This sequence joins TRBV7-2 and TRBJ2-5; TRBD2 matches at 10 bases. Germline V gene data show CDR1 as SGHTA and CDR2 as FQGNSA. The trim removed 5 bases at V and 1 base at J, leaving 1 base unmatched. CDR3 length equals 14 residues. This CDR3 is CASSRLAGQETQYF. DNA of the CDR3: TGTGCCAGCAGCAGACTAGCGGGCCAAGAGACCCAGTACTTC.